This paragraph reports one T cell receptor beta chain. This entry comes from a study of blood T cell repertoires in COVID-19. Study as a whole: Both acute and convalescent COVID-19 samples were obtained from the United States, Italy and Spain. T cells, B-cell-depleted T cells, or PBMCs provided the cDNA or gDNA that served as material.

The CDR3 has 14 amino acids. V dropped 3 bases and J dropped 1 base, with 9 bases sitting between them. Per the germline V gene, CDR1 is SGHAT and CDR2 is FQNNGV. Per the authors' pipeline: Nucleated cell number was recorded as an estimate derived from reference gene primer amplification. TCRdb keeps only in-frame clones here, not all; method: immunoSEQ multiplex PCR. V, J and clone size derive from that table, while D and trimming were established from the DNA sequence. The profile shows 200,000 or so clones, 84% of them singletons. What was sequenced was peripheral blood. This receptor was obtained from a woman aged 55-70 years with acute or convalescent COVID-19. This chain connects TRBV11-2 to TRBJ1-1, with D possibly TRBD1 on 5 matching bases. CDR3 amino acids: CASSFSGANTEAFF. CDR3 DNA sequence: TGTGCCAGCAGCTTCAGCGGGGCGAACACTGAAGCTTTCTTT.